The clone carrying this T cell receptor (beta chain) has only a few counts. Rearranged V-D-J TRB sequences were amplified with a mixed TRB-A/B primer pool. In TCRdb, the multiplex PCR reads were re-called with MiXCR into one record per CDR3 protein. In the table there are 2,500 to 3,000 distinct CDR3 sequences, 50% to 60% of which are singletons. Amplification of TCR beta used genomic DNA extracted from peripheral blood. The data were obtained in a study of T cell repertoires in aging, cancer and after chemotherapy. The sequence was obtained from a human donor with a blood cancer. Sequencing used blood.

This CDR3 reads CASSPLGESSGNTIYF. The CDR3 DNA follows: TGTGCCAGCTCACCACTGGGGGAAAGCTCTGGAAACACCATATATTTT. The gene calls are TRBV18 and TRBJ1-3; TRBD1 is a possible D gene (5 bases). The germline V gene encodes CDR1 KGHSH and CDR2 LQKENI. The CDR3 extends over 16 amino acids. V was cut by 1 base and J by 0 bases, with 10 bases left in between.